Included here is one TCR beta chain sequence, with context. Its antigen is unknown. V was trimmed by 0 bases and J by 8 bases, leaving 16 bases between them. Germline loops: CDR1 MNHNS, CDR2 SASEGT. The CDR3 has 15 residues. This sample is part of a study of cytomegalovirus exposure and HLA in healthy donors. Study-level points and caveats: Specificity for CMV antigens was confirmed in vitro for a few of the CMV-associated chains.

The repertoire was sequenced with immunoSEQ multiplex PCR; TCRdb's copy has only in-frame clones and lacks some. This table holds roughly 350,000 clones, just over 85% found once. Sequencing input: PBMCs. V gene TRBV6-1 combines with J gene TRBJ1-2; no clear D gene. The source is a woman aged 18 to 35 in good health and CMV-seronegative. CDR3 in amino acids: CASSEAWAGQKGYTF. The CDR3 bases are TGTGCCAGCAGTGAAGCGTGGGCAGGCCAGAAAGGCTACACCTTC.